Detailed here is one T cell receptor (beta chain). The sample belongs to a study of blood T cell repertoires in COVID-19. Study-wide context: The United States, Italy and Spain provided the acute and convalescent COVID-19 samples. PBMCs, B-cell-depleted T cells, or T cells were the source of the cDNA or gDNA that made up the material.

Original methodology: Cell counts per sample came from amplifying reference gene primers. The assay was immunoSEQ multiplex PCR, and TCRdb's table has in-frame clones only and misses some. That table is the source of V, J and clone size, and D and trimming were worked out from the DNA. Of about 110,000 clones in the sample, about four fifths were seen once. Between the trimmed V and J ends, which lost 0 bases and 4 bases, there was a span of 15 bases. From germline, CDR1 is MNHNY and CDR2 SVGAGI (reference sequence). The CDR3 runs to 16 residues. This sequence originates from a woman at least 80 years old with acute or convalescent COVID-19. This chain joins TRBV6-6 and TRBJ1-1, with TRBD1 as a possible D gene (5 bases). Sequencing was done on a sample of peripheral blood. The CDR3 loop is CASSYSGRGRGTEAFF. Written as DNA, the CDR3 is TGTGCCAGCAGTTACTCCGGGAGGGGCCGGGGCACTGAAGCTTTCTTT.